This T cell receptor (beta chain) was sequenced in a study of T cell responses to AZD1222 COVID-19 vaccine. Method: immunoSEQ multiplex PCR; TCRdb's copy keeps in-frame clones and lacks some. The data show 120,000 to 150,000 clones, 88% seen once. Note on this clone: The antigen remains unidentified.

Germline V CDR1 and CDR2: MNHNS, SASEGT. Trimming stripped 1 base from V and 3 bases from J, with 12 bases between. The length of the CDR3 is 15 residues. Study outcomes and limitations: Clonal diversity was possibly underestimated, and the donors were mostly white British, with more females. Close to half of all spike-specific TCRs reportedly target regions of the variants that are unmutated.

This receptor was obtained from an adult in good health. This chain joins TRBV6-1 and TRBJ1-2; TRBD1 is a possible D gene (6 bases). The sample here was peripheral blood, taken on day 0 of AZD1222 vaccination. The CDR3 DNA follows: TGTGCCAGCAGTGAAGGGTGGGGGCTGGACTATGGCTACACCTTC. Its protein product is CASSEGWGLDYGYTF.